This is a list of T cell receptor beta chains from one sample in a study of shared clonotypes between healthy human individuals. The protocol was immunoSEQ multiplex PCR, while the TCRdb copy is restricted to in-frame clones and leaves out a portion. The sample holds some 700,000 clones, roughly 87% seen once. Sequenced material: memory CD8+ T cells from PBMCs. These receptors all stem from a man younger than 35 in good health. Some clones in this sample may be carry-over from other donors' samples. Each CDR3 is given with its conserved first and last residue. D genes are given only for firm matches. Clone size is given for some rows only: seen once, a few or many times, or a class if the clone is expanded.

TRBD2	TRBJ2-1	.	TRBV7-8	TGTGCCAGCAGCCCCCCGAGCCCGACTTCTTTGGGTGAGCGGGGGTACAATGAGCAGTTCTTC	CASSPPSPTSLGERGYNEQFF
.	TRBJ2-2	.	TRBV29-1	TGCAGCGTTTTTTTGAACACCGGGGAGCTGTTTTTT	CSVFLNTGELFF
.	TRBJ2-1	.	TRBV5-6	TGTGCCAGCAGCTTCCCCGAGAGCTCCTACAATGAGCAGTTCTTC	CASSFPESSYNEQFF
TRBD1	TRBJ1-1	.	TRBV12-5	TGTGCTAGTGGTTTAAGTACAGGGGGTGTTACTGAAGCTTTCTTT	CASGLSTGGVTEAFF
TRBD1	TRBJ1-5	.	TRBV29-1	TGCAGCGTTGGGACAGGGCATCAGCCCCAGCATTTT	CSVGTGHQPQHF
.	TRBJ1-2	.	TRBV7-9	TGTGCCAGCAGCTTAGGACGGTCACTCTATGGCTACACCTTC	CASSLGRSLYGYTF
.	TRBJ2-2	.	TRBV28	TGTGCCAGCAGTTTCGGGACGGACAACACCGGGGAGCTGTTTTTT	CASSFGTDNTGELFF
.	TRBJ2-5	.	TRBV15	TGTGCCACCAGCAGAGGGGAGACCCAGTACTTC	CATSRGETQYF
TRBD1	TRBJ1-1	few	TRBV4-1	TGCGCCAGCAGCCGTCACCCAGGGGGCGAAGGTGTGAACACTGAAGCTTTCTTT	CASSRHPGGEGVNTEAFF
.	TRBJ2-7	.	TRBV25-1	TGTGCCAGCAGTGCACTCTACGAGCAGTACTTC	CASSALYEQYF
TRBD2	TRBJ2-1	.	TRBV2	TGTGCCAGCAGTGTTCTGGGGACTACCTACAATGAGCAGTTCTTC	CASSVLGTTYNEQFF
.	TRBJ2-1	.	TRBV2	TGTGCCAGCAGTGACCTGACCTCCTACAATGAGCAGTTCTTC	CASSDLTSYNEQFF
.	TRBJ2-7	.	TRBV9	TGTGCCAGCAGCACCGGACTTACCTACGAGCAGTACTTC	CASSTGLTYEQYF
.	TRBJ1-2	.	TRBV7-9	TGTGCCAGCAGCTTAAGTGGTCAGATTTATGGCTACACCTTC	CASSLSGQIYGYTF
TRBD1	TRBJ2-7	.	TRBV7-9	TGTGCCAGCAGCCCACCGACAGGGGCGCCAGAGCAGTACTTC	CASSPPTGAPEQYF
.	TRBJ2-1	.	TRBV13	TGTGCCACCGAGGGTGGAGGGGTCTCTGAGCAGTTCTTC	CATEGGGVSEQFF
TRBD2	TRBJ2-5	.	TRBV27	TGTGCCAGCAGTTTGACCGGGACTAGCGGGAGAGAGACCCAGTACTTC	CASSLTGTSGRETQYF
.	TRBJ2-2	.	TRBV27	TGTGCCAGCAGTTTAGACAGGCCGGCGGGCGGGGAGCTGTTTTTT	CASSLDRPAGGELFF
.	TRBJ1-1	.	TRBV6-5	TGTGCCAGCAAGCGGGGCACTGAAGCTTTCTTT	CASKRGTEAFF
.	TRBJ2-3	.	TRBV19	TGTGCCAGTAGTATCGAGCAGGGATTAAGGGATACGCAGTATTTT	CASSIEQGLRDTQYF
.	TRBJ2-3	.	TRBV27	TGTGCCAGCAGTCCCCTCCTAGTCAAACTAACCTTAGCGCCGGATACGCAGTATTTT	CASSPLLVKLTLAPDTQYF
.	TRBJ1-1	.	TRBV5-1	TGCGCCAGCAACCCCCAAGATCGGGATCGACTAAGGTCAGGGACTGAAGCTTTCTTT	CASNPQDRDRLRSGTEAFF
TRBD1	TRBJ2-7	.	TRBV18	TGTGCCAGCTCACCAAATCGTGGGGGACAGTCGGTCTACGAGCAGTACTTC	CASSPNRGGQSVYEQYF
.	TRBJ1-2	.	TRBV7-9	TGTGCCAGCAGCTTAAAGAGACCGCTAAACTATGGCTACACCTTC	CASSLKRPLNYGYTF
.	TRBJ2-2	.	TRBV7-9	TGTGCCAGCAGCTTACCGGGGGCGTGGGACACCGGGGAGCTGTTTTTT	CASSLPGAWDTGELFF
.	TRBJ1-1	.	TRBV6-1	TGTGCCAGCACCCCCCGCAGCAAGACTAACACTGAAGCTTTCTTT	CASTPRSKTNTEAFF
.	TRBJ1-6	.	TRBV7-2	TGTGCCAGCACCCTACAAAGCTCCTATAATTCACCCCTCCACTTT	CASTLQSSYNSPLHF
.	TRBJ1-5	.	TRBV19	TGTGCCAGTAGTACGGGGACCCTCAATCAGCCCCAGCATTTT	CASSTGTLNQPQHF
.	TRBJ1-1	.	TRBV29-1	TGCAGCGTGATATACCTTCGGAACACTGAAGCTTTCTTT	CSVIYLRNTEAFF
.	TRBJ2-1	few	TRBV7-9	TGTGCCAGCAGCGCGACGGCGGCGCCTTACAATGAGCAGTTCTTC	CASSATAAPYNEQFF
TRBD1	TRBJ1-4	.	TRBV7-9	TGTGCCAGCAGCTCCCGACAGGGGCATGAAAAACTGTTTTTT	CASSSRQGHEKLFF
.	TRBJ2-7	.	TRBV7-9	TGTGCCAGCAGCTTAGCACCTCTCTACGAGCAGTACTTC	CASSLAPLYEQYF
.	TRBJ2-7	.	TRBV6-1	TGTGCCAGCAAGCCCAAGACGGATTGGCCCTACGAGCAGTACTTC	CASKPKTDWPYEQYF
.	TRBJ2-7	many	TRBV11-1	TGTGCCAGCAGCTTAGAATATAGCTACAGGCCCTACGAGCAGTACTTC	CASSLEYSYRPYEQYF
TRBD2	TRBJ2-2	.	TRBV14	TGTGCCAGCAGCGAGCGGGGCACCGGGGAGCTGTTTTTT	CASSERGTGELFF
.	TRBJ2-7	.	TRBV30	TGTGCCTGGAGTCTTCAGCGAGGGAGGCACTACGAGCAGTACTTC	CAWSLQRGRHYEQYF
.	TRBJ1-4	.	TRBV28	TGTGCCAGCAGGTCCGCGATTACTACAGGTGAAAAACTGTTTTTT	CASRSAITTGEKLFF
TRBD1	TRBJ2-2	.	TRBV7-2	TGTGCCAGCAGCCGCCGACCGGGACAGGCCGCCACCGGGGAGCTGTTTTTT	CASSRRPGQAATGELFF
.	TRBJ2-7	.	TRBV29-1	TGCAGCCTTTACTACGAGCAGTACTTC	CSLYYEQYF
TRBD1	TRBJ2-7	few	TRBV7-8	TGTGCCAGCAGCCAGACGAGGGGAAGGGGGCACCACGAGCAGTACTTC	CASSQTRGRGHHEQYF
TRBD1	TRBJ1-4	.	TRBV27	TGTGCCAGCAGTAGAAAGGACAGGGTAGATGCAACTAATGAAAAACTGTTTTTT	CASSRKDRVDATNEKLFF
.	TRBJ1-3	.	TRBV27	TGTGCCAGCAGTTTATCGGCCGGCTCTGGAAACACCATATATTTT	CASSLSAGSGNTIYF
.	TRBJ2-1	.	TRBV23-1	TGCGCCAGCAGTCAATCTGCCCGAATTACGGGGGAAAGCTCCTACAATGAGCAGTTCTTC	CASSQSARITGESSYNEQFF
TRBD1	TRBJ1-2	.	TRBV7-2	TGTGCCAGCAGCTTAACAGGGGACGACTATGGCTACACCTTC	CASSLTGDDYGYTF
.	TRBJ1-2	.	TRBV11-2	TGTGCCAGCAGCTTAGATCTGTTCTCTTCAGGGGACTATGGCTACACCTTC	CASSLDLFSSGDYGYTF
TRBD2	TRBJ2-7	.	TRBV27	TGTGCCAGCAGTCCCCGGACTAGCGGATACTACGAGCAGTACTTC	CASSPRTSGYYEQYF
.	TRBJ1-5	.	TRBV28	TGTGCCAGCAGTTTCTACGCTCTTTTTTCCAATCAGCCCCAGCATTTT	CASSFYALFSNQPQHF
.	TRBJ2-6	.	TRBV6-1	TGTGCCAGCAGTGAAAACGATTGGGGACACAGGAGGTCTGGGGCCAACGTCCTGACTTTC	CASSENDWGHRRSGANVLTF
.	TRBJ2-1	.	TRBV20-1	TGCAGTGCTAGAGTCTATGAGCAGTTCTTC	CSARVYEQFF
.	TRBJ2-7	.	TRBV15	TGTGCCACCAGCAGAGACGCAGGACCTTTAGGCGAGCAGTACTTC	CATSRDAGPLGEQYF